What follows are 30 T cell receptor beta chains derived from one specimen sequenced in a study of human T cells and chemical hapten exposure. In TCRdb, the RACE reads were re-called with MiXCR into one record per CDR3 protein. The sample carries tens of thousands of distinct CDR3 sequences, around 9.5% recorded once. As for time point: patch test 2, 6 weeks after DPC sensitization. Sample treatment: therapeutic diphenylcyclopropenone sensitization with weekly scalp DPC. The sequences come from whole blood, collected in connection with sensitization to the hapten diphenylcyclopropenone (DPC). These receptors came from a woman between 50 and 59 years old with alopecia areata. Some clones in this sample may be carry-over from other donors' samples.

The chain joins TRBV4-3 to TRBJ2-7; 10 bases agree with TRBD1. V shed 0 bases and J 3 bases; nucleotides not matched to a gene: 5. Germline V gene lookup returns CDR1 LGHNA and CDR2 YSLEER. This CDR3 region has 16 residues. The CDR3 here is CASSQDPGTGVYEQYF. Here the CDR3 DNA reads TGCGCCAGCAGCCAAGACCCGGGGACAGGGGTCTACGAGCAGTACTTC.

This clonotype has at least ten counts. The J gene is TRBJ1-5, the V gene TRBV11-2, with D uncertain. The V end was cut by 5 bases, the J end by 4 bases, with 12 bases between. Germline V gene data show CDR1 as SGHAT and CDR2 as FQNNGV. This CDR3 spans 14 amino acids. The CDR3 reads CASSPRVSNQPQHF. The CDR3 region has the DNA TGTGCCAGCAGCCCCCGGGTCTCAAATCAGCCCCAGCATTTT.

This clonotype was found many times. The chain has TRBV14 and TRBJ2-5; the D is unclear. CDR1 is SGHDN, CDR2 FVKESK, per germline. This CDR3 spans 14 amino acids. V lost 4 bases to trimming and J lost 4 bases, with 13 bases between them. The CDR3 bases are TGTGCCAGCAGCCCCCTGAGTAGAAGAGAGACCCAGTACTTC. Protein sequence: CASSPLSRRETQYF.

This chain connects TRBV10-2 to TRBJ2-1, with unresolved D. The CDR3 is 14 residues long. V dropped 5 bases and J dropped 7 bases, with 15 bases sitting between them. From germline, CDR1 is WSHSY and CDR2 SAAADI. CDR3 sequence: CASSHHSNANEQFF. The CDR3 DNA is TGCGCCAGCAGTCATCACTCGAACGCGAATGAGCAGTTCTTC.

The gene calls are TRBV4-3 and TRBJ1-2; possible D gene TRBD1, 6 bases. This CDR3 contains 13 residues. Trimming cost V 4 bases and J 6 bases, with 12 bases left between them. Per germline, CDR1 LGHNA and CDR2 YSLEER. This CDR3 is CASSPIQGDGYTF. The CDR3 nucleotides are TGCGCCAGCAGCCCTATACAGGGAGATGGCTACACCTTC.

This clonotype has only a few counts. The CDR3 sequence is CAISEWAGYEQYF. CDR3 coding DNA: TGTGCCATCAGTGAGTGGGCAGGATACGAGCAGTACTTC. The J gene is TRBJ2-7, the V gene TRBV10-3; D ambiguous. The V end lost 1 base, the J end lost 4 bases, and 8 bases lay between the germline ends. The germline gives CDR1 ENHRY, CDR2 SYGVKD. The CDR3 is 13 amino acids.

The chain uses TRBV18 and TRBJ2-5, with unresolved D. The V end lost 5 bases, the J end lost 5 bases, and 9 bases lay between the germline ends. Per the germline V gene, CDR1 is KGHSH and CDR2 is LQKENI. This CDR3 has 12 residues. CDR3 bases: TGTGCCAGCTCAGCATACGGGGAGACCCAGTACTTC. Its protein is CASSAYGETQYF. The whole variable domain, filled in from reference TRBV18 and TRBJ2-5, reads NAGVMQNPRHLVRRRGQEARLRCSPMKGHSHVYWYRQLPEEGLKFMVYLQKENIIDESGMPKERFSAEFPKEGPSILRIQQVVRGDSAAYFCASSAYGETQYFGPGTRLLVL.

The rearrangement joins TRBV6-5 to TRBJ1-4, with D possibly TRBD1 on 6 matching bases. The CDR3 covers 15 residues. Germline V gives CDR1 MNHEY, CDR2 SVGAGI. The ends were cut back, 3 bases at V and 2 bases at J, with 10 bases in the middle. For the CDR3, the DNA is TGTGCCAGCAGTTATGCCAGGGGCACTAATGAAAAACTGTTTTTT. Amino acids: CASSYARGTNEKLFF.

This chain's CDR3 is CASSYIGANFYGYTF. In DNA, the CDR3 is TGTGCCAGCAGCTATATCGGGGCAAACTTTTATGGCTACACCTTC. The V call is TRBV7-2, the J call TRBJ1-2; a weak D match, TRBD1 (5 bases). V dropped 4 bases and J dropped 5 bases, with 17 bases sitting between them. Germline loops: CDR1 SGHTA, CDR2 FQGNSA. This CDR3 has 15 residues.

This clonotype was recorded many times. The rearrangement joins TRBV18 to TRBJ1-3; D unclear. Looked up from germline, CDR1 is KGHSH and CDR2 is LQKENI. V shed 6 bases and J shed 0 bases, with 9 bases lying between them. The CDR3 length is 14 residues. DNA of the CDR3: TGTGCCAGCTCCCCGGGAAGCTCTGGAAACACCATATATTTT. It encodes CASSPGSSGNTIYF.

The CDR3 DNA follows: TGTGCCAGCTCACCACCCTCCGGGACACCTAATTCACCCCTCCACTTT. It encodes CASSPPSGTPNSPLHF. The V gene is TRBV18, the J gene TRBJ1-6, with a tentative D call TRBD1 (6 bases). The germline V and J ends were trimmed by 0 bases and 6 bases, with 12 bases remaining between them. From germline, CDR1 is KGHSH and CDR2 LQKENI. The CDR3 has 16 residues. Using reference TRBV18 and TRBJ1-6 for the parts outside the CDR3, the full variable domain is NAGVMQNPRHLVRRRGQEARLRCSPMKGHSHVYWYRQLPEEGLKFMVYLQKENIIDESGMPKERFSAEFPKEGPSILRIQQVVRGDSAAYFCASSPPSGTPNSPLHFGNGTRLTVT.

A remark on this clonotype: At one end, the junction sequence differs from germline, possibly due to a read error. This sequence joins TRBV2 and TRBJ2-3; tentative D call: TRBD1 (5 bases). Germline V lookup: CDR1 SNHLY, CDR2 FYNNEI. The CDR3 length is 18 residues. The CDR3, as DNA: TGTGCCAGCAGCGAAGGGTTCGGCCGGACACTGAGCACAGATACGCAGTATTTT. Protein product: CASSEGFGRTLSTDTQYF.

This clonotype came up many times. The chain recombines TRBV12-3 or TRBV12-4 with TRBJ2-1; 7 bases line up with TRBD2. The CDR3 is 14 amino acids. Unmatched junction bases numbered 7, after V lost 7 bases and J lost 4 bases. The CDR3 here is CASTGGSLYNEQFF. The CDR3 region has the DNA TGTGCCAGCACCGGGGGGTCCCTTTACAATGAGCAGTTCTTC.

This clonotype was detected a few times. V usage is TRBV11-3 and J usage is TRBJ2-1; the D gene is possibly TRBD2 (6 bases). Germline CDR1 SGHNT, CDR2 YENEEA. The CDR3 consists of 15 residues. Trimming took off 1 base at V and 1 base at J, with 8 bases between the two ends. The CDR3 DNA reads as TGTGCCAGCAGCTTAGGGCTAGCGTCCTACAATGAGCAGTTCTTC. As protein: CASSLGLASYNEQFF. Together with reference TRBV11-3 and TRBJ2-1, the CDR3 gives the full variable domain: EAGVVQSPRYKIIEKKQPVAFWCNPISGHNTLYWYLQNLGQGPELLIRYENEEAVDDSQLPKDRFSAERLKGVDSTLKIQPAELGDSAVYLCASSLGLASYNEQFFGPGTRLTVL.

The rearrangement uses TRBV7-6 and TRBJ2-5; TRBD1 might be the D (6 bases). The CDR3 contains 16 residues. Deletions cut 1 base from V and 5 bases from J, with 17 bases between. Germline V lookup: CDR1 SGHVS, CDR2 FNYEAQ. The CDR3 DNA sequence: TGTGCCAGCAGCTTAGGATCTGCAGGGGCGGGTGAGACCCAGTACTTC. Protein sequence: CASSLGSAGAGETQYF.

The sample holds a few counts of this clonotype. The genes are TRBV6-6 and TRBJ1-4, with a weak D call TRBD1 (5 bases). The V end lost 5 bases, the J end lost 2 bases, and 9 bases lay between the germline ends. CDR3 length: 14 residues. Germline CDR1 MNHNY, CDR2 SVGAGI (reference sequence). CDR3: CASSSRDTNEKLFF. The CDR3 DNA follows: TGTGCCAGCAGTAGCCGGGACACTAATGAAAAACTGTTTTTT.

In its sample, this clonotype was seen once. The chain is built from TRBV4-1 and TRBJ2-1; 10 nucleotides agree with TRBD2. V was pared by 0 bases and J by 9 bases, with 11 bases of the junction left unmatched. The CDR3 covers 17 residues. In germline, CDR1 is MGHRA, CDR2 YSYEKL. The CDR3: CASSQDGRAGGAIEQFF. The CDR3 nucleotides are TGCGCCAGCAGCCAAGATGGCAGAGCGGGGGGGGCCATTGAGCAGTTCTTC.

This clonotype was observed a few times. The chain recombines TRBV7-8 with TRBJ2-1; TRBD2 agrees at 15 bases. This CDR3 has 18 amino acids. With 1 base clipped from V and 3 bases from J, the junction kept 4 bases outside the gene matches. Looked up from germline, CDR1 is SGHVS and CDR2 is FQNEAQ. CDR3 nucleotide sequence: TGTGCCAGCAGCTTAGGGACTAGCGGGAGGGCCGGCTACAATGAGCAGTTCTTC. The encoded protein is CASSLGTSGRAGYNEQFF. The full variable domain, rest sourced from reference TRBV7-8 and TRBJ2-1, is GAGVSQSPRYKVAKRGQDVALRCDPISGHVSLFWYQQALGQGPEFLTYFQNEAQLDKSGLPSDRFFAERPEGSVSTLKIQRTQQEDSAVYLCASSLGTSGRAGYNEQFFGPGTRLTVL.

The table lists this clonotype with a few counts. Here the CDR3 DNA reads TGTGCCAGCAGCTTAGCTTCAGGGCTGAACACCGGGGAGCTGTTTTTT. This encodes CASSLASGLNTGELFF. This chain connects TRBV7-9 to TRBJ2-2; tentative D call: TRBD1 (5 bases). V gave up 0 bases and J gave up 1 base, with 9 bases separating them. Germline-derived CDR1 and CDR2 are SEHNR and FQNEAQ (reference sequence). This CDR3 spans 16 amino acids. Full variable domain (rest looked up from reference TRBV7-9 and TRBJ2-2): DTGVSQNPRHKITKRGQNVTFRCDPISEHNRLYWYRQTLGQGPEFLTYFQNEAQLEKSRLLSDRFSAERPKGSFSTLEIQRTEQGDSAMYLCASSLASGLNTGELFFGEGSRLTVL.

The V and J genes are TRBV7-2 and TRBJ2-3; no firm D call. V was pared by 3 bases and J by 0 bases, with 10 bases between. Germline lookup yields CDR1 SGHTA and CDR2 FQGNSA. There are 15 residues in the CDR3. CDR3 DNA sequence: TGTGCCAGCAGCTTTAGTATCCCTAGCACAGATACGCAGTATTTT. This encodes CASSFSIPSTDTQYF.

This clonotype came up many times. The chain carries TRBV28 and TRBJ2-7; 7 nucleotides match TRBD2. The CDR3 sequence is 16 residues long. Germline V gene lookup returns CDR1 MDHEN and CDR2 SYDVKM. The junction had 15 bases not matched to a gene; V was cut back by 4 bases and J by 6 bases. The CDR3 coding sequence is TGTGCCAGCAGTTCCCTTAGACTAGCCGGCCTGTCCGAGCAGTACTTC. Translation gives CASSSLRLAGLSEQYF.

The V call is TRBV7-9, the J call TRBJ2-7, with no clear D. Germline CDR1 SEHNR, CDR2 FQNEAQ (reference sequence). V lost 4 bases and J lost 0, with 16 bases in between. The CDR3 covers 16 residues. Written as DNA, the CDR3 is TGTGCCAGCAGCTCCCCGAGTAGGGCAGCCTCCTACGAGCAGTACTTC. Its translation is CASSSPSRAASYEQYF.

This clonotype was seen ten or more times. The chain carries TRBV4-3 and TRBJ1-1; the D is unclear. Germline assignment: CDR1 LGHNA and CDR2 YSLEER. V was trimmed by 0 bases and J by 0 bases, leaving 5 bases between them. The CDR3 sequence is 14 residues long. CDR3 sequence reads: CASSQDRLNTEAFF. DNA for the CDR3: TGCGCCAGCAGCCAAGACAGGTTGAACACTGAAGCTTTCTTT.

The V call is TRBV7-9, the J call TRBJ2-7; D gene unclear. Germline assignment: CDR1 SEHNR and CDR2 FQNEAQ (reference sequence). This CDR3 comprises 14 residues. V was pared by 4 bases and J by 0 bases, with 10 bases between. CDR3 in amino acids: CASSSDPSSYEQYF. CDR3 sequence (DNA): TGTGCCAGCAGCTCGGACCCCAGCTCCTACGAGCAGTACTTC.

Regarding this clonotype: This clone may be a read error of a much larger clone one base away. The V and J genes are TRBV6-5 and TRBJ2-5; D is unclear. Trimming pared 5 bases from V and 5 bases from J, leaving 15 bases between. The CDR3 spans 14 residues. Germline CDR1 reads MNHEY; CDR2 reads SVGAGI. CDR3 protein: CASSNERTGETQYF. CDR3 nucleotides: TGTGCCAGCAGTAACGAAAGGACCGGTGAGACCCAGTACTTC.

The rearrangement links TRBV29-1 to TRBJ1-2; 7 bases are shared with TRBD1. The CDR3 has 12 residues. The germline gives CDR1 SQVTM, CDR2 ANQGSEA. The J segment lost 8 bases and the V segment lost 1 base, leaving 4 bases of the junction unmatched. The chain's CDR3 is CSVEGRGDGYTF. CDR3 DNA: TGCAGCGTTGAAGGCAGGGGGGACGGCTACACCTTC. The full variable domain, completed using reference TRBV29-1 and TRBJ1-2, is SAVISQKPSRDICQRGTSLTIQCQVDSQVTMMFWYRQQPGQSLTLIATANQGSEATYESGFVIDKFPISRPNLTFSTLTVSNMSPEDSSIYLCSVEGRGDGYTFGSGTRLTVV.

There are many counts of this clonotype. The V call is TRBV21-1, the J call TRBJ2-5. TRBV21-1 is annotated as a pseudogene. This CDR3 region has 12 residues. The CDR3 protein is CASSNHDETQYF. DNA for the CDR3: TGTGCCAGCAGCAATCACGACGAGACCCAGTACTTC.

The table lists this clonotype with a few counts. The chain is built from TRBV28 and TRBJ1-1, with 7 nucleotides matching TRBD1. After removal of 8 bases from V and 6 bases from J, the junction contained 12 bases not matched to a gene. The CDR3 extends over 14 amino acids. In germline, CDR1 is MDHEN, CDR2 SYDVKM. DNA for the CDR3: TGTGCCAGCGGCGCACAGGGGATAAGGGCTGAAGCTTTCTTT. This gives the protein CASGAQGIRAEAFF.

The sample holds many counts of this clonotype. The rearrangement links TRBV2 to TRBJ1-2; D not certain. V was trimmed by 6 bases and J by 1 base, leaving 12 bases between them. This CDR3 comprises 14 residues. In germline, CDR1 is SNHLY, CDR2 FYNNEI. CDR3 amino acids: CASSGARGNYGYTF. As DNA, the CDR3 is TGTGCCAGCAGCGGAGCACGGGGTAACTATGGCTACACCTTC.

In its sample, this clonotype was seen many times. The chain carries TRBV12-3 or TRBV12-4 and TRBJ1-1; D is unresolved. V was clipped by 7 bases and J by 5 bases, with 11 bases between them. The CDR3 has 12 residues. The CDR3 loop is CASTYSGTEAFF. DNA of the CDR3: TGTGCCAGCACCTACAGCGGGACTGAAGCTTTCTTT.